This TCR beta chain came from a study of OX40 agonist ivuxolimab in advanced cancers. Study-level background: Participants, around 80% male, averaged around 64 years of age, ranging from roughly 23 to 90.

The protocol was immunoSEQ multiplex PCR, while the TCRdb copy is restricted to in-frame clones and leaves out a portion. The table records more than 20,000 clones, more than 70% of them present only once. CDR3 length: 11 residues. V was trimmed by 3 bases and J by 15 bases, leaving 13 bases between them. CDR1 is MNHNS, CDR2 SASEGT, per germline. The TCR comes from an adult with an advanced solid tumor such as melanoma, head and neck, liver or kidney cancer. The sample consisted of CD4+ or CD8+ T cells sorted from blood, taken in a trial of the OX40 agonist ivuxolimab. The chain is built from TRBV6-1 and TRBJ2-3, with D possibly called TRBD1 or TRBD2 (5 bases each). The CDR3 loop is CASSDLAGAYF. Written as DNA, the CDR3 is TGTGCCAGCAGTGATCTAGCCGGGGCCTATTTT.